These 17 T cell receptor beta chains were sequenced from one sample in a study of glioma-infiltrating T cells after dendritic cell vaccination. As to time point: after dendritic cell vaccination, including at tumor progression/relapse. TCRdb's table, derived via immunoSEQ multiplex PCR, lists solely in-frame clones and lacks some. The sample contains around 60,000 clones, about 89% of which appear only once. Sequenced here: blood, sampled after dendritic cell vaccination. The receptor source for this set is a human donor with glioblastoma.

The chain joins TRBV30 to TRBJ1-5, with a weak D call TRBD1 (5 bases). This CDR3 has 14 amino acids. V gave up 3 bases and J gave up 1 base, with 10 bases separating them. Germline CDR1 is GTSNPN and CDR2 is SVGIG (reference sequence). The CDR3 nucleotides read TGTGCCTGGAGGGGGGGAACGAGCAATCAGCCCCAGCATTTT. It is translated as CAWRGGTSNQPQHF.

J is TRBJ2-7 and V is TRBV7-3; 8 bases fit TRBD2. CDR1 and CDR2 from the germline V gene are SGHTA and FQGTGA. The V and J ends lost 2 bases and 2 bases, in that order; junction bases with no gene match: 5. The CDR3 loop spans 15 amino acids. CDR3 loop: CASSLWAGGAYEQYF. As DNA, the CDR3 is TGTGCCAGCAGCTTATGGGCGGGAGGCGCCTACGAGCAGTACTTC.

This clone showed up just once. The chain combines TRBV5-1 with TRBJ2-1; TRBD2 agrees at 15 bases. The trim removed 0 bases at V and 7 bases at J, leaving 5 bases unmatched. The CDR3 has 17 amino acids. Germline V gives CDR1 SGHRS, CDR2 YFSETQ. CDR3 nucleotide sequence: TGCGCCAGCAGCTTGGCGTTCGGGACTAGCGGGAGGAATGAGCAGTTCTTC. The encoded protein is CASSLAFGTSGRNEQFF.

The chain joins TRBV11-2 to TRBJ1-1; D ambiguous. This CDR3 contains 14 residues. The germline V gene encodes CDR1 SGHAT and CDR2 FQNNGV. V gave up 5 bases and J gave up 4 bases, with 14 bases separating them. As DNA, the CDR3 is TGTGCCAGCAGCCCCGCGGGTTGGATCACTGAAGCTTTCTTT. This gives the protein CASSPAGWITEAFF.

This chain joins TRBV6-1 and TRBJ1-3; D possibly corresponds to TRBD1 (5 bases). Germline V gene lookup returns CDR1 MNHNS and CDR2 SASEGT. This CDR3 has 14 residues. Trimming took off 6 bases at V and 8 bases at J, with 17 bases between the two ends. This chain's CDR3 is CASRQGVLGDTIYF. The CDR3 coding sequence is TGTGCCAGCAGGCAAGGGGTCCTCGGTGACACCATATATTTT.

The genes are TRBV4-3 and TRBJ2-6, with D perhaps matching TRBD1 (5 bases). The germline V gene encodes CDR1 LGHNA and CDR2 YSLEER. The CDR3 runs to 18 residues. V gave up 4 bases and J gave up 0 bases, with 16 bases separating them. The CDR3 nucleotides read TGCGCCAGCAGCCGGGAAGTGGGGCCGCTCTCTGGGGCCAACGTCCTGACTTTC. Its protein is CASSREVGPLSGANVLTF.

V gene TRBV2 combines with J gene TRBJ1-4; 10 nucleotides line up with TRBD1. The germline CDR1 and CDR2 sequences are SNHLY and FYNNEI. J gave up 7 bases and V 2 bases, and 10 bases lay outside the gene matches. The CDR3 runs 17 residues. This CDR3 is CASSESLPGTGVEKLFF. For the CDR3, the DNA is TGTGCCAGCAGTGAATCTTTACCTGGGACAGGGGTTGAAAAACTGTTTTTT.

This clone has only a few counts. The V call is TRBV7-2, the J call TRBJ2-1, with TRBD2 matching over 8 bases. Germline V lookup: CDR1 SGHTA, CDR2 FQGNSA. V was pared by 5 bases and J by 8 bases, with 11 bases of the junction left unmatched. There are 15 residues in the CDR3. CDR3 amino acids: CASSRTSWTMDEQFF. DNA of the CDR3: TGTGCCAGCAGCCGGACTAGCTGGACGATGGATGAGCAGTTCTTC.

V gene TRBV7-2 combines with J gene TRBJ1-1, with D possibly matching TRBD1 (6 bases). Trimming took off 6 bases at V and 4 bases at J, with 18 bases between the two ends. Germline CDR1 SGHTA, CDR2 FQGNSA. The CDR3 is made up of 15 amino acids. CDR3 in DNA: TGTGCCAGCAGGGTGGCGGGGGCGTCGACCACTGAAGCTTTCTTT. Translating it yields CASRVAGASTTEAFF.

The gene calls are TRBV7-2 and TRBJ2-3; 13 bases are shared with TRBD2. Germline V gene lookup returns CDR1 SGHTA and CDR2 FQGNSA. The CDR3 loop spans 19 amino acids. V gave up 5 bases and J gave up 3 bases; unmatched junction bases: 14. The DNA for the CDR3 is TGTGCCAGCAGCCCTAGGGCCCCCGGGACTAGCGGGAATACAGATACGCAGTATTTT. Its translation is CASSPRAPGTSGNTDTQYF.

This sequence joins TRBV7-2 and TRBJ2-7; D possibly corresponds to TRBD2 (5 bases). V dropped 2 bases and J dropped 7 bases, with 6 bases sitting between them. Germline CDR1 is SGHTA and CDR2 is FQGNSA. The CDR3 sequence is 11 residues long. The CDR3: CASSLTGEQYF. The CDR3 nucleotides are TGTGCCAGCAGCTTAACGGGGGAGCAGTACTTC. Complete variable domain (other parts from reference TRBV7-2 and TRBJ2-7): GAGVSQSPSNKVTEKGKDVELRCDPISGHTALYWYRQSLGQGLEFLIYFQGNSAPDKSGLPSDRFSAERTGGSVSTLTIQRTQQEDSAVYLCASSLTGEQYFGPGTRLTVT.

This chain uses TRBV7-2 with TRBJ2-2, with D possibly TRBD2 on 6 matching bases. V lost 5 bases and J 1 base, leaving 14 bases between the germline ends. Looked up from germline, CDR1 is SGHTA and CDR2 is FQGNSA. CDR3 length: 16 amino acids. The CDR3 DNA follows: TGTGCCAGCAGCGGAGCCGGGACTGTGAACACCGGGGAGCTGTTTTTT. It translates to CASSGAGTVNTGELFF.

The genes are TRBV11-2 and TRBJ1-3, with TRBD1 identical over 7 bases. With 5 bases clipped from V and 0 bases from J, the junction kept 10 bases outside the gene matches. Germline assignment: CDR1 SGHAT and CDR2 FQNNGV. The CDR3 totals 17 residues. CDR3 residues: CASSGYRGPSSGNTIYF. In DNA form, the CDR3 reads TGTGCCAGCAGCGGCTACAGGGGACCCAGCTCTGGAAACACCATATATTTT.

The chain is built from TRBV7-2 and TRBJ1-2; D gene ambiguous. CDR1 SGHTA and CDR2 FQGNSA come from the germline V gene. The CDR3 sequence is 13 residues long. V was pared by 5 bases and J by 4 bases, with 11 bases between. CDR3 nucleotides: TGTGCCAGCAGCCCTACAGTGTCCTATGGCTACACCTTC. Translating it yields CASSPTVSYGYTF.

This chain uses TRBV5-5 with TRBJ2-2; D perhaps matches TRBD2 (5 bases). Trimming pared 0 bases from V and 10 bases from J, leaving 10 bases between. Germline lookup yields CDR1 SGHKS and CDR2 YYEKEE (reference sequence). This CDR3 comprises 13 residues. CDR3: CASSLAGVEELFF. CDR3 DNA sequence: TGTGCCAGCAGCTTGGCCGGGGTAGAGGAGCTGTTTTTT.

This clone was found a few times. The CDR3 spells CASSFPRGGLYEQFF. The CDR3 DNA reads as TGTGCCAGCAGCTTTCCTAGGGGGGGCCTTTATGAGCAGTTCTTC. The rearrangement uses TRBV13 and TRBJ2-1; tentatively, D is TRBD2 (7 bases). The CDR3 covers 15 residues. V gave up 3 bases and J gave up 8 bases, with 17 bases separating them. CDR1 is PRHDT and CDR2 is FYEKMQ in the germline V gene (reference sequence).

The chain links TRBV5-1 to TRBJ1-1; maybe TRBD1 (5 bases). The CDR3 contains 16 residues. V was cut by 0 bases and J by 0 bases, with 12 bases left in between. The germline V gene has CDR1 SGHRS and CDR2 YFSETQ. Written as DNA, the CDR3 is TGCGCCAGCAGCTTGGTCCCCCAGGGTTTGAACACTGAAGCTTTCTTT. Residues: CASSLVPQGLNTEAFF.